This T cell receptor (beta chain) was sequenced in a study of T cell responses to AZD1222 COVID-19 vaccine. General study results and limits: Just a handful of AZD1222 recipients were seropositive at baseline.

About this clone itself: Its matching antigen is unknown.

Trimming cost V 5 bases and J 6 bases; bases outside gene matches: 6. Germline CDR1 is LNHDA and CDR2 is SQIVND (reference sequence). The CDR3 consists of 14 residues. TCRdb's copy holds only in-frame clones and misses some; the assay was immunoSEQ multiplex PCR. The data show 100,000 to 150,000 clones, about 88% seen once. The TCR originated in an adult in good health. The chain couples TRBV19 to TRBJ1-1; TRBD1 matches 10 bases. Here the sequenced sample was peripheral blood, taken on day 0 of AZD1222 vaccination. For the CDR3, the DNA is TGTGCCAGTAGTGTCGGGACAGGGGACGCTGAAGCTTTCTTT. This codes for CASSVGTGDAEAFF.